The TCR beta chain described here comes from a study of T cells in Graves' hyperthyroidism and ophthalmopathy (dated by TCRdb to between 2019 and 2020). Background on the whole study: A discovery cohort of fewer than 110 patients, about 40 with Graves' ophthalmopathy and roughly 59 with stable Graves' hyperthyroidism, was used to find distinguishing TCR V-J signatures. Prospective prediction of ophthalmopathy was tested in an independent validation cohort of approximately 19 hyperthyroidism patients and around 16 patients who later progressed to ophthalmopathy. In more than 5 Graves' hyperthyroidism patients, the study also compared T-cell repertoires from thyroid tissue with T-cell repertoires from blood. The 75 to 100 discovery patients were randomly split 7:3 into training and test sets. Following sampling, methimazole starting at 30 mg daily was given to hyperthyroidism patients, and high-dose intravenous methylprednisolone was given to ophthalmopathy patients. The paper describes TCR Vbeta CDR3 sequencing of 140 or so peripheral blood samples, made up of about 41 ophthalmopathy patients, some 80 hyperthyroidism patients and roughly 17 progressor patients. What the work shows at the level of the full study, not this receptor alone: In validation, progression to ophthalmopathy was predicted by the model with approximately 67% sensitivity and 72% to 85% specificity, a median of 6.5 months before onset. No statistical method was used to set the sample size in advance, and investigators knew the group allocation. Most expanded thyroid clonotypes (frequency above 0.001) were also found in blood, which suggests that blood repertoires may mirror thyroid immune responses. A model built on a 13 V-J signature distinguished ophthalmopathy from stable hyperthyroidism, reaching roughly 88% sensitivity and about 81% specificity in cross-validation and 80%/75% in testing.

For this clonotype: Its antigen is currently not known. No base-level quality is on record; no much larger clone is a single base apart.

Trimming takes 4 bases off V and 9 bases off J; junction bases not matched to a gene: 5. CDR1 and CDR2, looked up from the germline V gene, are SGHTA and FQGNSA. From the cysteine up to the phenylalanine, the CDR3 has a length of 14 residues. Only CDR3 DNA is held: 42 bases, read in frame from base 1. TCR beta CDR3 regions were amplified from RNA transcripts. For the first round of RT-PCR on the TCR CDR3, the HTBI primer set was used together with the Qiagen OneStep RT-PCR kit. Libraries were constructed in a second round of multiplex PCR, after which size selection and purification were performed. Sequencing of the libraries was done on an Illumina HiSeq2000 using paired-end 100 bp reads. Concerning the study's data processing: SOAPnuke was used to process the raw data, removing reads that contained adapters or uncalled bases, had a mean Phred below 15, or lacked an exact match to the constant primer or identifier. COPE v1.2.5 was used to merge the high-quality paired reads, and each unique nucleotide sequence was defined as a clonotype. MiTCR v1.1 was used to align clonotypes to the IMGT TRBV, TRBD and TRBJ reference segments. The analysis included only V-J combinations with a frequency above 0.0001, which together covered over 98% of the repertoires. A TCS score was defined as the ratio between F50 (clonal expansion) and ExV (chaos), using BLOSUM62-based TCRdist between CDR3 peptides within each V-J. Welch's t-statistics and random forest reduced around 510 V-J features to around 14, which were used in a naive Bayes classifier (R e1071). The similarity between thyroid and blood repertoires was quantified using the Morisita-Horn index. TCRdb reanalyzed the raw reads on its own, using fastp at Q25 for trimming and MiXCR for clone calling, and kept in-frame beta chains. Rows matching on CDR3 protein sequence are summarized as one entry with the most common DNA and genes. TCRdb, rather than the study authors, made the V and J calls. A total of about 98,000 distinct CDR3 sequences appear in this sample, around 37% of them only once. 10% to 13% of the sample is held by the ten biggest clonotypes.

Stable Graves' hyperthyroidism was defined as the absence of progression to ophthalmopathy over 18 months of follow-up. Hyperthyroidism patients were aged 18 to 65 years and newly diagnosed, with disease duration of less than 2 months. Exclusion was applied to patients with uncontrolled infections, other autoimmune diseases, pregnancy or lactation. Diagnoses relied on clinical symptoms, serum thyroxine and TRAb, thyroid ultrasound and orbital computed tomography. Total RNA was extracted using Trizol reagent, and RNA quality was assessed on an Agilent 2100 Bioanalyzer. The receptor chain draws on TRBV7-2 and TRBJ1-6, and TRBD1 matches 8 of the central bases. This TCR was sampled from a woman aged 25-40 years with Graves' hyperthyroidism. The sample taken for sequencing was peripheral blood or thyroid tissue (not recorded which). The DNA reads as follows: TGTGCCAGCAGCTCGCTGACAGGGGTTTCACCCCTCCACTTT. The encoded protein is CASSSLTGVSPLHF. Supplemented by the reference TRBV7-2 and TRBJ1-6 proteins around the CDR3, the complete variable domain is GAGVSQSPSNKVTEKGKDVELRCDPISGHTALYWYRQSLGQGLEFLIYFQGNSAPDKSGLPSDRFSAERTGGSVSTLTIQRTQQEDSAVYLCASSSLTGVSPLHFGNGTRLTVT.